This T cell receptor (beta chain) was captured in a study of Ad26.COV2.S vaccination and SARS-CoV-2 variants. Study information: Participants got Ad26.COV2.S intramuscularly, once or twice 56 days apart. The study's findings and limits: Once vaccination had occurred, spike-specific CD8+ and CD4+ T cell responses reportedly showed substantial breadth. TCR breadth and depth analyses may have underestimated total T cell responses.

About this clone itself: Antigen specificity is unknown.

The treatment: roughly 19 received Ad26.COV2.S at low or high dose, single or two shots; 5 received placebo; per-sample allocation not given. Following the first vaccine or placebo injection, samples were taken on day 63. CDR1 is MGHRA and CDR2 is YSYEKL in the germline V gene. V lost 3 bases and J 11 bases, leaving 14 bases between the germline ends. The CDR3 consists of 13 residues. The protocol was immunoSEQ multiplex PCR, while the TCRdb copy is restricted to in-frame clones and leaves out a portion. This repertoire shows under 550,000 clones, roughly 90% found once; its top ten account for about 4%.

Specimen: peripheral blood, collected in a trial of Ad26.COV2.S vaccine versus placebo. The chain carries TRBV4-1 and TRBJ2-4; no reliable D call. The TCR sequence derives from a person between 18 and 59 years old who received the Ad26.COV2.S COVID-19 vaccine or a placebo. CDR3 amino acids: CASSQPGSVVQYF. DNA of the CDR3: TGCGCCAGCAGCCAGCCCGGGTCCGTGGTTCAGTACTTC.